Sequencing of this T cell receptor (beta chain) was carried out in a study of blood T cell repertoires in COVID-19. Looking at the study overall: The United States, Italy and Spain provided the acute and convalescent COVID-19 samples. T cells, B-cell-depleted T cells, or PBMCs provided the cDNA or gDNA that served as material.

J gave up 0 bases and V 5 bases, and 10 bases lay outside the gene matches. Germline CDR1 WNHNN, CDR2 SYGVQD (reference sequence). The CDR3 length is 17 residues. How the authors handled the data: From reference gene primer amplification, estimates of nucleated cell counts were derived. Repertoires were generated with immunoSEQ multiplex PCR, while TCRdb's copy carries only in-frame clones and drops some. V and J calls and clone size come straight from that table; D and trimming were deduced from the DNA. The sample has approximately 670,000 clones, 75% to 90% seen once. The clonotype comes from a young woman with acute or convalescent COVID-19. The rearrangement uses TRBV10-1 and TRBJ1-1; the match to TRBD1 covers 9 bases. The sequenced sample consisted of peripheral blood. The CDR3 protein is CASSPTGTGRLNTEAFF. CDR3 nucleotides: TGCGCCAGCAGTCCAACCGGGACAGGGCGCTTGAACACTGAAGCTTTCTTT.